The 25 T cell receptor beta chains below all came from one sample that was sequenced in a study of blood T cell repertoires in COVID-19. The repertoire was sequenced with immunoSEQ multiplex PCR; TCRdb's copy has only in-frame clones and lacks some. The repertoire holds fewer than 400,000 clones, with about 87% as singletons. Sequences were obtained from peripheral blood. These TCRs come from a human donor in a cohort sampled during active COVID-19.

The rearrangement links TRBV30 to TRBJ1-4; D remains ambiguous. Germline V gene sequence: CDR1 GTSNPN, CDR2 SVGIG (reference sequence). The V end was cut by 0 bases, the J end by 3 bases, with 5 bases between. This CDR3 has 13 residues. The DNA of the CDR3 is TGTGCCTGGAGTGTAAGAGCTAATGAAAAACTGTTTTTT. Translated, it gives CAWSVRANEKLFF. Full variable domain (missing parts from reference TRBV30 and TRBJ1-4): SQTIHQWPATLVQPVGSPLSLECTVEGTSNPNLYWYRQAAGRGLQLLFYSVGIGQISSEVPQNLSASRPQDRQFILSSKKLLLSDSGFYLCAWSVRANEKLFFGSGTQLSVL.

The V gene is TRBV10-1, the J gene TRBJ2-1; D is uncertain. The CDR3 loop spans 10 amino acids. With 10 bases removed from V and 3 bases from J, the gap between germline ends came to 4 bases. Germline loops: CDR1 WNHNN, CDR2 SYGVQD (reference sequence). The CDR3 region is CAIHYNEQFF. The CDR3 coding sequence is TGCGCCATCCACTACAATGAGCAGTTCTTC.

This clone was detected only a few times. The CDR3 DNA sequence: TGCGCCAGCAGGGCGGCAGTCTCCTATAATTCACCCCTCCACTTT. Encoded protein: CASRAAVSYNSPLHF. V gene TRBV4-1 combines with J gene TRBJ1-6; no clear D. CDR1 and CDR2 from the germline V gene are MGHRA and YSYEKL. This CDR3 has 15 residues. V lost 6 bases and J lost 0, with 9 bases in between.

The chain combines TRBV19 with TRBJ1-5; D remains unclear. This CDR3 comprises 16 residues. CDR1 and CDR2 from the germline V gene are LNHDA and SQIVND (reference sequence). The V end lost 2 bases, the J end lost 0 bases, and 11 bases lay between the germline ends. In DNA, the CDR3 is TGTGCCAGTAGTATACGTGAGGGATATAGCAATCAGCCCCAGCATTTT. Amino acids: CASSIREGYSNQPQHF.

This sequence joins TRBV30 and TRBJ2-2; tentative D call: TRBD1 (5 bases). The CDR3 has 15 residues. Between the trimmed V and J ends, which lost 0 bases and 4 bases, there was a span of 12 bases. Germline-derived CDR1 and CDR2 are GTSNPN and SVGIG (reference sequence). The CDR3 DNA reads as TGTGCCTGGAGTGTACCCAGGGTAATCACCGGGGAGCTGTTTTTT. Its protein is CAWSVPRVITGELFF. Full variable domain (outside the CDR3, taken from reference TRBV30 and TRBJ2-2): SQTIHQWPATLVQPVGSPLSLECTVEGTSNPNLYWYRQAAGRGLQLLFYSVGIGQISSEVPQNLSASRPQDRQFILSSKKLLLSDSGFYLCAWSVPRVITGELFFGEGSRLTVL.

This clone appeared a single time. V usage is TRBV20-1 and J usage is TRBJ1-2, with TRBD1 identical over 7 bases. The CDR3 contains 11 residues. V shed 2 bases, J shed 13 bases, and the junction held 7 bases outside the gene matches. Germline CDR1 is DFQATT and CDR2 is SNEGSKA (reference sequence). CDR3 nucleotide sequence: TGCAGTGCTAGACCGGGACAGCGGTTCACCTTC. Residues: CSARPGQRFTF.

The chain carries TRBV5-1 and TRBJ2-3, with D perhaps TRBD1 (7 bases). The V end lost 0 bases, the J end lost 3 bases, and 17 bases lay between the germline ends. CDR1 is SGHRS, CDR2 YFSETQ, per germline. The CDR3 totals 17 residues. CDR3 bases: TGCGCCAGCAGCTTGGCCCGTTCAGGGGGGACGACAGATACGCAGTATTTT. This sequence encodes CASSLARSGGTTDTQYF.

This chain connects TRBV3-1 (or the pseudogene TRBV3-2) to TRBJ2-3, with TRBD2 identical over 8 bases. The CDR3 totals 16 residues. CDR1 LGHDT and CDR2 YNNKEL come from the germline V gene (reference sequence). J was trimmed by 5 bases and V by 5 bases; bases with no gene match: 12. This CDR3 is CASSNGLANIGDTQYF. In DNA, the CDR3 is TGTGCCAGCAGCAACGGACTAGCCAATATAGGAGATACGCAGTATTTT.

V usage is TRBV3-1 (or the pseudogene TRBV3-2) and J usage is TRBJ1-2; 7 bases line up with TRBD1. Trimming cost V 4 bases and J 5 bases; bases outside gene matches: 16. The CDR3 sequence is 17 residues long. Germline V lookup: CDR1 LGHDT, CDR2 YNNKEL (reference sequence). The CDR3 here is CASSPRDSISRRYGYTF. The CDR3 nucleotides are TGTGCCAGCAGCCCTCGGGACAGTATCTCGAGAAGATATGGCTACACCTTC.

The gene calls are TRBV15 and TRBJ2-1, with 9 bases aligning to TRBD1. J gave up 0 bases and V 5 bases, and 17 bases lay outside the gene matches. The germline V gene encodes CDR1 LNHNV and CDR2 YYDKDF (reference sequence). The CDR3 runs to 20 residues. The CDR3 region is CATSGGYGQGTSSSYNEQFF. In DNA, the CDR3 is TGTGCCACCAGCGGGGGGTACGGACAGGGGACAAGTAGCTCCTACAATGAGCAGTTCTTC. Variable domain in full (rest from reference TRBV15 and TRBJ2-1): DAMVIQNPRYQVTQFGKPVTLSCSQTLNHNVMYWYQQKSSQAPKLLFHYYDKDFNNEADTPDNFQSRRPNTSFCFLDIRSPGLGDTAMYLCATSGGYGQGTSSSYNEQFFGPGTRLTVL.

The chain has TRBV25-1 and TRBJ1-6, with D possibly being TRBD1 (6 bases). The CDR3 has 14 amino acids. Germline CDR1 and CDR2: MGHDK and SYGVNS. With 11 bases removed from V and 5 bases from J, the gap between germline ends came to 16 bases. This chain's CDR3 is CAVSDRFHNSPLHF. The CDR3 region has the DNA TGTGCCGTATCAGACAGGTTTCATAATTCACCCCTCCACTTT.

The chain couples TRBV6-6 to TRBJ1-4; 10 positions agree with TRBD1. Germline loops: CDR1 MNHNY, CDR2 SVGAGI (reference sequence). Germline trimming cut 2 bases from V and 5 bases from J; bases unmatched to any gene: 5. The CDR3 sequence is 16 residues long. CDR3 DNA: TGTGCCAGCAGTTACGGACAGGGGGAGGGCAATGAAAAACTGTTTTTT. As protein: CASSYGQGEGNEKLFF.

The V gene is TRBV7-9, the J gene TRBJ2-3; no reliable D call. CDR3 length: 13 residues. Germline V gives CDR1 SEHNR, CDR2 FQNEAQ (reference sequence). V shed 1 base and J shed 5 bases, with 7 bases lying between them. CDR3 nucleotide sequence: TGTGCCAGCAGCTTAGAAACGAGAGATACGCAGTATTTT. It codes for CASSLETRDTQYF.

The chain recombines TRBV27 with TRBJ2-3; TRBD2 matches at 7 bases. The V and J ends lost 6 bases and 2 bases, in that order; junction bases with no gene match: 2. Germline loops: CDR1 MNHEY, CDR2 SMNVEV (reference sequence). The CDR3 is 13 amino acids. The CDR3 DNA reads TGTGCCAGCAGAAAGCGGGACACAGATACGCAGTATTTT. Residues: CASRKRDTDTQYF.

The chain combines TRBV19 with TRBJ1-5; 7 nucleotides line up with TRBD1. The CDR3 is 16 residues long. CDR1 is LNHDA, CDR2 SQIVND, per germline (reference sequence). The V and J ends lost 10 bases and 7 bases, in that order; junction bases with no gene match: 19. Here the CDR3 reads CATSKQLRGFEQPQHF. The CDR3 DNA sequence: TGTGCCACCTCAAAGCAACTCAGGGGGTTTGAACAGCCCCAGCATTTT.

The chain couples TRBV6-5 to TRBJ1-5, with D uncertain. This CDR3 has 14 residues. CDR1 MNHEY and CDR2 SVGAGI come from the germline V gene. V was shortened by 7 bases and J by 0 bases, with 10 bases between the two germline ends. The DNA of the CDR3 is TGTGCCAGCAAGGCCCGGGGTAGCAATCAGCCCCAGCATTTT. It encodes CASKARGSNQPQHF.

The chain employs TRBV5-1 and TRBJ1-1; D is unclear. This CDR3 is built from 13 residues. Trimming shortened V by 0 bases and J by 7 bases, and 10 bases separated the two germline ends. Germline CDR1 reads SGHRS; CDR2 reads YFSETQ. CDR3 sequence (DNA): TGCGCCAGCAGCTTGGCCGTAGAGGATGAAGCTTTCTTT. Translation: CASSLAVEDEAFF.

Only a few counts were recorded for this clone. This sequence joins TRBV2 and TRBJ1-2; D not resolved. CDR3 size: 12 residues. V was shortened by 7 bases and J by 1 base, with 7 bases between the two germline ends. CDR1 and CDR2 from the germline V gene are SNHLY and FYNNEI. The CDR3 region has the DNA TGTGCCAGCACGAGATATAACTATGGCTACACCTTC. It specifies CASTRYNYGYTF.

The CDR3 here is CASSDTYNEQFF. Here the CDR3 DNA reads TGCGCCAGCAGCGACACCTACAATGAGCAGTTCTTC. The rearrangement links TRBV5-1 to TRBJ2-1, with no clear D. Between the trimmed V and J ends, which lost 4 bases and 2 bases, there was a span of 4 bases. The length of the CDR3 is 12 residues. The germline V gene encodes CDR1 SGHRS and CDR2 YFSETQ. The variable domain in full, with the rest retrieved from reference TRBV5-1 and TRBJ2-1, is KAGVTQTPRYLIKTRGQQVTLSCSPISGHRSVSWYQQTPGQGLQFLFEYFSETQRNKGNFPGRFSGRQFSNSRSEMNVSTLELGDSALYLCASSDTYNEQFFGPGTRLTVL.

The J gene is TRBJ2-7, the V gene TRBV14; 7 positions match TRBD1. The CDR3 loop spans 16 amino acids. Trimming cost V 0 bases and J 3 bases; bases outside gene matches: 8. Looked up from germline, CDR1 is SGHDN and CDR2 is FVKESK. CDR3 in DNA: TGTGCCAGCAGCCAAGACGGATCGACAGGGTTCTACGAGCAGTACTTC. It translates to CASSQDGSTGFYEQYF.

The rearrangement joins TRBV2 to TRBJ2-1; D perhaps matches TRBD1 (5 bases). The V gene lost 3 bases and the J gene lost 7 bases, with 13 bases spanning the gap. The CDR3 covers 14 residues. The germline CDR1 and CDR2 sequences are SNHLY and FYNNEI. The CDR3 sequence: CASSDRQGRNEQFF. CDR3 in DNA: TGTGCCAGCAGTGATCGGCAGGGTCGAAATGAGCAGTTCTTC.

This chain uses TRBV19 with TRBJ2-7; 9 bases align to TRBD2. Germline V gene data show CDR1 as LNHDA and CDR2 as SQIVND (reference sequence). V was pared by 5 bases and J by 2 bases, with 7 bases of the junction left unmatched. The CDR3 contains 15 residues. Written as DNA, the CDR3 is TGTGCCAGTAGTGTGACTAGCGGAAAAACCTACGAGCAGTACTTC. Residues: CASSVTSGKTYEQYF.

The J gene is TRBJ2-3, the V gene TRBV3-1 (or the pseudogene TRBV3-2); 9 nucleotides line up with TRBD2. This CDR3 is built from 13 residues. V trimming: 8 bases; J trimming: 4 bases; junction bases outside the gene matches: 4. The germline CDR1 and CDR2 sequences are LGHDT and YNNKEL (reference sequence). CDR3 region: CASHLAGSDTQYF. As DNA, the CDR3 is TGTGCCAGCCACCTAGCGGGGTCAGATACGCAGTATTTT.

V gene TRBV19 combines with J gene TRBJ1-5; possible D gene TRBD1, 5 bases. Germline CDR1 and CDR2: LNHDA and SQIVND (reference sequence). The CDR3 consists of 16 residues. V dropped 5 bases and J dropped 4 bases, with 18 bases sitting between them. CDR3 region: CASSPRGGDGNQPQHF. In nucleotides, the CDR3 is TGTGCCAGTAGTCCCCGCGGGGGGGATGGGAATCAGCCCCAGCATTTT. Supplemented by reference TRBV19 and TRBJ1-5, the full variable domain reads DGGITQSPKYLFRKEGQNVTLSCEQNLNHDAMYWYRQDPGQGLRLIYYSQIVNDFQKGDIAEGYSVSREKKESFPLTVTSAQKNPTAFYLCASSPRGGDGNQPQHFGDGTRLSIL.

The chain combines TRBV5-5 with TRBJ2-3, with 11 bases identical to TRBD2. Germline assignment: CDR1 SGHKS and CDR2 YYEKEE (reference sequence). This CDR3 has 16 amino acids. V trimming: 7 bases; J trimming: 6 bases; junction bases outside the gene matches: 13. This chain's CDR3 is CASSLSFRLAGDTQYF. CDR3 coding DNA: TGTGCCAGCTCCCTTTCTTTCAGACTAGCGGGGGATACGCAGTATTTT.